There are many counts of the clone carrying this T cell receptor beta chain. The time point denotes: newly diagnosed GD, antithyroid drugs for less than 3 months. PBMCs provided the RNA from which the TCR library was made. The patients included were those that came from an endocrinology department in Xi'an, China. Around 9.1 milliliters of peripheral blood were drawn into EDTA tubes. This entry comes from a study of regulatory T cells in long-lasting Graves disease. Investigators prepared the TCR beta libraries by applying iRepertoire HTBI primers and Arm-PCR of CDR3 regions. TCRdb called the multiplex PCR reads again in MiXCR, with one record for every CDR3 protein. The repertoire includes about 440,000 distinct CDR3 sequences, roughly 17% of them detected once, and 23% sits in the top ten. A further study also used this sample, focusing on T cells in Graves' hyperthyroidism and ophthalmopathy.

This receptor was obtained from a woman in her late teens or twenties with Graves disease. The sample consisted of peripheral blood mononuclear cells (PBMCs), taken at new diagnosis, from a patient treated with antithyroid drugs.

Here the CDR3 reads CASSFLGAQETQYF. DNA of the CDR3: TGTGCCAGCAGCTTTCTGGGGGCACAAGAGACCCAGTACTTC. The V call is TRBV5-6, the J call TRBJ2-5, with a tentative D call TRBD1 (6 bases). Deletions cut 2 bases from V and 2 bases from J, with 10 bases between. The CDR3 totals 14 residues. Per germline, CDR1 SGHDT and CDR2 YYEEEE.